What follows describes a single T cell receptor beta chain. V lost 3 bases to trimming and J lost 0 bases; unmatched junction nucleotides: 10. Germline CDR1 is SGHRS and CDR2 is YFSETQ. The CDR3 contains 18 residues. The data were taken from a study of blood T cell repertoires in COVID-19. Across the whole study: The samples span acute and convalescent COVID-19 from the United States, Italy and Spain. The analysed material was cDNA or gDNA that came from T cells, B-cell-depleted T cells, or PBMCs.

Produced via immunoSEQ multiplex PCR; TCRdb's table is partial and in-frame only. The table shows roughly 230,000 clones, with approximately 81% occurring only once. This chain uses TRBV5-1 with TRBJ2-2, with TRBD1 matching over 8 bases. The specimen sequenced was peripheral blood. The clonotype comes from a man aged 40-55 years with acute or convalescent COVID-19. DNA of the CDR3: TGCGCCAGCAGCTACCGGACAGGGAGATTGGCGAACACCGGGGAGCTGTTTTTT. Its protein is CASSYRTGRLANTGELFF.